Each of the 8 T cell receptor beta chains below was sequenced from the same sample in a study of PD-L1 blockade in urothelial cancer. Described time point: peripheral blood 6 weeks after treatment start. Profiled with immunoSEQ multiplex PCR; TCRdb holds only in-frame clones, not every one. The table has 72,000 or so clones, 88% seen once. The sample consisted of PBMCs, taken around atezolizumab (anti-PD-L1) treatment. The receptors derive from a man aged 60-69 years with urothelial cancer.

The gene calls are TRBV11-2 and TRBJ1-3, with TRBD1 identical over 8 bases. The CDR3 length is 16 residues. From germline, CDR1 is SGHAT and CDR2 FQNNGV. V trimming: 5 bases; J trimming: 3 bases; junction bases outside the gene matches: 9. CDR3 protein: CASSLSQGADGNTIYF. CDR3 bases: TGTGCCAGCAGCCTAAGTCAGGGGGCTGATGGAAACACCATATATTTT. Full variable domain (rest looked up from reference TRBV11-2 and TRBJ1-3): EAGVAQSPRYKIIEKRQSVAFWCNPISGHATLYWYQQILGQGPKLLIQFQNNGVVDDSQLPKDRFSAERLKGVDSTLKIQPAKLEDSAVYLCASSLSQGADGNTIYFGEGSWLTVV.

The chain employs TRBV18 and TRBJ2-1; 8 bases are a match to TRBD1. CDR1 and CDR2 from the germline V gene are KGHSH and LQKENI. The V segment lost 2 bases and the J segment 8 bases; nucleotides outside the gene matches: 11. The length of the CDR3 is 16 residues. The CDR3 nucleotides are TGTGCCAGCTCACCAGTACAGGGGGTGTTTCTCGATGAGCAGTTCTTC. This codes for CASSPVQGVFLDEQFF.

The chain recombines TRBV19 with TRBJ2-1, with unresolved D. Per germline, CDR1 LNHDA and CDR2 SQIVND (reference sequence). The CDR3 loop spans 14 amino acids. Trimming shortened V by 2 bases and J by 6 bases, and 11 bases separated the two germline ends. As DNA, the CDR3 is TGTGCCAGTAGTATAAGCGTTGTGGGCAATGAGCAGTTCTTC. It yields the protein CASSISVVGNEQFF.

This clone was found once. The CDR3 bases are TGTGCCAGCAGCGTAGGAAACATAGCCAAAAACATTCAGTACTTC. Protein: CASSVGNIAKNIQYF. The chain links TRBV9 to TRBJ2-4; D not certain. V shed 0 bases and J shed 0 bases, with 7 bases lying between them. In germline, CDR1 is SGDLS, CDR2 YYNGEE. This CDR3 contains 15 residues.

This chain uses TRBV5-1 with TRBJ2-1, with 10 bases aligning to TRBD2. Germline assignment: CDR1 SGHRS and CDR2 YFSETQ. The CDR3 has 14 amino acids. With 0 bases clipped from V and 10 bases from J, the junction kept 4 bases outside the gene matches. As DNA, the CDR3 is TGCGCCAGCAGCTTGGACCTAGCGGGAGCAGAGCAGTTCTTC. Its protein is CASSLDLAGAEQFF.

The J gene is TRBJ1-2, the V gene TRBV28, with 12 bases that match TRBD1. CDR3 length: 15 amino acids. The V and J ends lost 6 bases and 7 bases, in that order; junction bases with no gene match: 9. Germline V gene sequence: CDR1 MDHEN, CDR2 SYDVKM. The CDR3 region has the DNA TGTGCCAGCAGCCTCCCGGGACAGGGGGCTGGTGGCTACACCTTC. This sequence encodes CASSLPGQGAGGYTF.

This chain uses TRBV5-1 with TRBJ2-2; D remains unclear. V lost 4 bases and J lost 5, with 6 bases in between. CDR3 length: 12 amino acids. The germline CDR1 and CDR2 sequences are SGHRS and YFSETQ. Here the CDR3 reads CASSHTTGELFF. CDR3 nucleotides: TGCGCCAGCAGCCACACGACCGGGGAGCTGTTTTTT.

This chain links TRBV7-9 with TRBJ1-1, with 7 bases identical to TRBD1. Germline lookup yields CDR1 SEHNR and CDR2 FQNEAQ (reference sequence). The ends lost 4 bases at V and 1 base at J; junction bases unmatched: 3. The CDR3 runs 14 residues. CDR3 residues: CASSYGQANTEAFF. The CDR3 DNA reads as TGTGCCAGCAGCTACGGACAGGCGAACACTGAAGCTTTCTTT.